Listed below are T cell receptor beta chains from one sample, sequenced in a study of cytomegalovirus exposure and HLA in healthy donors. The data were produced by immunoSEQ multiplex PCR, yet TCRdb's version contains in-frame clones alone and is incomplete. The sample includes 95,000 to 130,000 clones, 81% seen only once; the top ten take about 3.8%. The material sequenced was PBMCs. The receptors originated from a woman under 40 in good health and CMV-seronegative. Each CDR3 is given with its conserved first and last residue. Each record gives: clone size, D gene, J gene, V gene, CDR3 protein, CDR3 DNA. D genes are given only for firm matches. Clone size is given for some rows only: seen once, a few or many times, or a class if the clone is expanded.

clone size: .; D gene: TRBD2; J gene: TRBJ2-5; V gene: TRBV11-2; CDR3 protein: CASSLEPTGLAGAQETQYF; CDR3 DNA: TGTGCCAGCAGCTTAGAGCCCACGGGACTAGCGGGAGCGCAAGAGACCCAGTACTTC
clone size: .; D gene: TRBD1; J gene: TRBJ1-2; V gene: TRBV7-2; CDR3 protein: CASSLEGGEDFYGYTF; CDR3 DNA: TGTGCCAGCAGCTTAGAAGGGGGCGAGGACTTCTATGGCTACACCTTC
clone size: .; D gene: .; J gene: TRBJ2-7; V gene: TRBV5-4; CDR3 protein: CASSLFGTNAYEQYF; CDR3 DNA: TGTGCCAGCAGCTTGTTCGGGACAAACGCCTACGAGCAGTACTTC
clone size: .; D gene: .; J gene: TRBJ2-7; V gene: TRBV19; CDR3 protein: CASSISGVYEQYF; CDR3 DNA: TGTGCCAGTAGTATCTCAGGGGTGTACGAGCAGTACTTC
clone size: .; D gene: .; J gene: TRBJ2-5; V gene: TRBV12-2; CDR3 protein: CASRTSGILIETQYF; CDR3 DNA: TGTGCAAGTCGCACTAGCGGGATCCTCATAGAGACCCAGTACTTC
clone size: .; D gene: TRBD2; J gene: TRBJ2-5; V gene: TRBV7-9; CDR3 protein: CSSSGGGEETQYF; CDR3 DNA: TGTTCCAGCAGCGGGGGAGGAGAAGAGACCCAGTACTTC
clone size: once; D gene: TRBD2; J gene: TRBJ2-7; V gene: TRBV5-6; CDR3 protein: CASSFASGGYEQYF; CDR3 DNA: TGTGCCAGCAGCTTTGCTAGCGGGGGGTACGAGCAGTACTTC
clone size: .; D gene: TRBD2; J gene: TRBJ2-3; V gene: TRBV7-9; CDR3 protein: CASSTRTSGRARDTQYF; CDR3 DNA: TGTGCCAGCAGCACCCGGACTAGCGGGAGGGCCAGGGATACGCAGTATTTT
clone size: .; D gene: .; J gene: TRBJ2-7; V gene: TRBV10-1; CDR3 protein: CASSDGGLYEQYF; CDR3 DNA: TGCGCCAGCAGTGACGGGGGGCTCTACGAGCAGTACTTC
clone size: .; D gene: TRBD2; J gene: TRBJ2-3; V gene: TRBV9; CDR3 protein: CASSVQSSGPPPDTQYF; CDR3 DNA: TGTGCCAGCAGCGTGCAGTCTAGCGGGCCCCCTCCAGATACGCAGTATTTT
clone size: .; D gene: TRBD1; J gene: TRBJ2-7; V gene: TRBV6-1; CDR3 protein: CASIQGQDSYEQYF; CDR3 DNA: TGTGCCAGCATCCAAGGACAGGATTCCTACGAGCAGTACTTC
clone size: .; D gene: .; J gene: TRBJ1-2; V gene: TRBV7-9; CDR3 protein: CASSPGGWSYTF; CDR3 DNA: TGTGCCAGCAGCCCCGGGGGATGGAGCTACACCTTC
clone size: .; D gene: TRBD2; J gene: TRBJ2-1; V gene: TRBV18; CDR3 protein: CASSLLAVSYNEQFF; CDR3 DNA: TGTGCCAGCTCATTACTAGCGGTCTCCTACAATGAGCAGTTCTTC
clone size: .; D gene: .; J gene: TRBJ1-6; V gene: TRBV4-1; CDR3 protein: CASSPWRESDSPLHF; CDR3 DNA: TGCGCCAGCAGCCCCTGGAGGGAATCTGATTCACCCCTCCACTTT
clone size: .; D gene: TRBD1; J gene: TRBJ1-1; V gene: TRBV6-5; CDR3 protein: CASSYATGLAEAFF; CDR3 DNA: TGTGCCAGCAGTTACGCGACAGGGTTGGCTGAAGCTTTCTTT
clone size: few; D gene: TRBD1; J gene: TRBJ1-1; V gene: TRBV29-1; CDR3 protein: CSVGTGENTEAFF; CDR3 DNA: TGCAGCGTGGGGACAGGGGAGAACACTGAAGCTTTCTTT
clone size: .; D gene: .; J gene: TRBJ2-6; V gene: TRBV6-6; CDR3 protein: CASIVPGANVLTF; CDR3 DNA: TGTGCCAGCATAGTGCCTGGGGCCAACGTCCTGACTTTC
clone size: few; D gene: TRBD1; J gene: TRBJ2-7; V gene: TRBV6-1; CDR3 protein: CASSERDRVSNEQYF; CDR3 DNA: TGTGCCAGCAGTGAAAGGGACAGGGTATCCAACGAGCAGTACTTC
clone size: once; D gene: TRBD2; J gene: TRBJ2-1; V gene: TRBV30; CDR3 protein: CACPQLERREGRNEQFF; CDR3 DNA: TGTGCCTGCCCCCAACTTGAACGTCGGGAGGGCCGGAATGAGCAGTTCTTC
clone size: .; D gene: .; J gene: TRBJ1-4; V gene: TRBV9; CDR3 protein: CASSAGKSTNEKLFF; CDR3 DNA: TGTGCCAGCAGCGCCGGGAAATCAACTAATGAAAAACTGTTTTTT
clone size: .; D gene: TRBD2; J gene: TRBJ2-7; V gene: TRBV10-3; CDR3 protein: CAISAGLESEQYF; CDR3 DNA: TGTGCCATCAGTGCGGGACTAGAAAGCGAGCAGTACTTC
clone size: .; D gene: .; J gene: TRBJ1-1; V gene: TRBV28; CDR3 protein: CASSTPGARNTEAFF; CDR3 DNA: TGTGCCAGCAGTACCCCAGGGGCCAGGAACACTGAAGCTTTCTTT
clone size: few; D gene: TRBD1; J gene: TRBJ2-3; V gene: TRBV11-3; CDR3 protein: CASSLGDRGTQYF; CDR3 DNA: TGTGCCAGCAGCTTAGGGGACAGGGGGACGCAGTATTTT
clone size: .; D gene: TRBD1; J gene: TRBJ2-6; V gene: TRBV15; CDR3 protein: CATSRPGQGASGANVLTF; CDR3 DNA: TGTGCCACCAGCAGGCCGGGACAGGGAGCCTCTGGGGCCAACGTCCTGACTTTC
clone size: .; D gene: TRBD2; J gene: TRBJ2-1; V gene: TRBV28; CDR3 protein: CASSSGGESSYNEQFF; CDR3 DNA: TGTGCCAGCAGTTCCGGGGGGGAGAGCTCCTACAATGAGCAGTTCTTC
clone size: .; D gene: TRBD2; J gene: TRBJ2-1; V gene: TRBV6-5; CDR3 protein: CASSYSPQAGGDEQFF; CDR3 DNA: TGTGCCAGCAGTTACTCGCCTCAAGCGGGAGGGGATGAGCAGTTCTTC
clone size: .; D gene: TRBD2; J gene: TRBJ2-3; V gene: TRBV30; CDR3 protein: CAWSTGGRGTDTQYF; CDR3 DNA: TGTGCCTGGAGCACGGGAGGAAGAGGCACAGATACGCAGTATTTT
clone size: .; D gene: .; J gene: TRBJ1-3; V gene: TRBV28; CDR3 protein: CASSLISGSQRDTIYF; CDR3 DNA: TGTGCCAGCAGTTTAATATCGGGCAGCCAGCGGGACACCATATATTTT
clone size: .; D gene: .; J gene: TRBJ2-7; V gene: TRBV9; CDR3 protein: CASSVGGAVLSYEQYF; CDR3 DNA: TGTGCCAGCAGCGTAGGCGGGGCGGTACTCTCCTACGAGCAGTACTTC
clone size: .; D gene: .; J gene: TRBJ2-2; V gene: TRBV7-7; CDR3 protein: CASSPTNTGELFF; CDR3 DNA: TGTGCCAGCAGCCCAACGAACACCGGGGAGCTGTTTTTT
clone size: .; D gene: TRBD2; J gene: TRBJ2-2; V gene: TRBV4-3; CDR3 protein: CASSQDWTSGYTGELFF; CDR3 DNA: TGCGCCAGCAGCCAAGATTGGACTAGCGGGTACACCGGGGAGCTGTTTTTT
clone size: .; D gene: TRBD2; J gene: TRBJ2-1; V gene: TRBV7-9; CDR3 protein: CASSSGAGGVNEQFF; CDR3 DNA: TGTGCCAGCAGCTCAGGAGCGGGAGGGGTCAATGAGCAGTTCTTC
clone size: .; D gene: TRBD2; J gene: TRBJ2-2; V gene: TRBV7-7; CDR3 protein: CASSPLAGGNTGELFF; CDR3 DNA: TGTGCTAGCAGCCCCCTAGCGGGAGGGAACACCGGGGAGCTGTTTTTT
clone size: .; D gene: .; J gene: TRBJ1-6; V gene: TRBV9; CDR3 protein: CASSVAGEFDSPLHF; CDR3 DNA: TGTGCCAGCAGCGTAGCTGGAGAGTTTGATTCACCCCTCCACTTT
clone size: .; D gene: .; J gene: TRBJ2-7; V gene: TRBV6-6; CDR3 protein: CASSYEAPASSYEQYF; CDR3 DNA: TGTGCCAGCAGTTACGAAGCGCCAGCGAGCTCCTACGAGCAGTACTTC
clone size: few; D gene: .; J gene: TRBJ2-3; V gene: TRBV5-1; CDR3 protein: CASSLGQARDTQYF; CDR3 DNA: TGCGCCAGCAGCCTCGGACAAGCGAGGGATACGCAGTATTTT
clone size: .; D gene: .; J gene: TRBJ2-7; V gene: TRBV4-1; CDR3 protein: CASSQTRGFEQYF; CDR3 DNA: TGCGCCAGCAGCCAGACTAGGGGTTTCGAGCAGTACTTC
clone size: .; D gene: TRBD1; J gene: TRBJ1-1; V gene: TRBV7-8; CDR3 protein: CASSGRDRGSNTEAFF; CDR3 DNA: TGTGCCAGCAGCGGCCGGGACAGGGGATCGAACACTGAAGCTTTCTTT
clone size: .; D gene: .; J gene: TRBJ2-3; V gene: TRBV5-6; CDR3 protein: CASSLDIISTDTQYF; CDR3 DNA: TGTGCCAGCAGCCTGGACATCATTAGCACAGATACGCAGTATTTT
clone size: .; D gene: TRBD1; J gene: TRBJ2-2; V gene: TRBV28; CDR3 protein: CASSAPRTGNTGELFF; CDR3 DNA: TGTGCCAGCAGTGCCCCCCGGACAGGGAACACCGGGGAGCTGTTTTTT
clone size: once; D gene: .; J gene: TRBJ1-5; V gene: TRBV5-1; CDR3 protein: CASSPDTGVNQPQHF; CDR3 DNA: TGCGCCAGCAGCCCAGACACAGGAGTCAATCAGCCCCAGCATTTT
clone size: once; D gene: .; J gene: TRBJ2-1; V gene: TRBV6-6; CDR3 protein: CASTREGRPSYNEQFF; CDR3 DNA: TGTGCCAGCACTCGGGAAGGGCGGCCCTCCTACAATGAGCAGTTCTTC
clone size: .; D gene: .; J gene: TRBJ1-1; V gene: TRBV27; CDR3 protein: CASSLVVFTEAFF; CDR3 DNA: TGTGCCAGCAGTTTAGTAGTGTTCACTGAAGCTTTCTTT
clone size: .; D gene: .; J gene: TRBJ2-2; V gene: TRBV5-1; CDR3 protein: CASSLEGGTSGELFF; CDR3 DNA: TGCGCCAGCAGCTTGGAGGGGGGGACCTCCGGGGAGCTGTTTTTT
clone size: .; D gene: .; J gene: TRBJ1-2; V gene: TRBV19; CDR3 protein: CASSISLGGYTF; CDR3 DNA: TGTGCCAGTAGTATTAGTCTAGGAGGCTACACCTTC
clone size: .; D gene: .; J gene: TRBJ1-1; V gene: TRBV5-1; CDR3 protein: CASPPRNSLNTEAFF; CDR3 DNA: TGCGCCAGCCCCCCCCGTAACAGCTTGAACACTGAAGCTTTCTTT
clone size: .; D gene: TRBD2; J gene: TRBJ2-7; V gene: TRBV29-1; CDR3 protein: CSVEDRLGGYEQYF; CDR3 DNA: TGCAGCGTTGAAGATCGGTTGGGGGGGTACGAGCAGTACTTC
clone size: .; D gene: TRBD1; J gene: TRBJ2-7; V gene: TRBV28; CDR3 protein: CAGRGTGSYEQYF; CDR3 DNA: TGTGCCGGCCGTGGGACAGGGTCCTACGAGCAGTACTTC
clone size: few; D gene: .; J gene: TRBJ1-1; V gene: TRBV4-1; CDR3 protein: CASSQGAEAFF; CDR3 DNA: TGCGCCAGCAGCCAAGGCGCTGAAGCTTTCTTT
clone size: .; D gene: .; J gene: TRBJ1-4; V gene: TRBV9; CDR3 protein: CASEDWTETNEKLFF; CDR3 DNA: TGTGCCAGCGAAGACTGGACAGAAACTAATGAAAAACTGTTTTTT
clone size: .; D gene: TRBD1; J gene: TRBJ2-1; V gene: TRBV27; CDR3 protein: CASSFSRDRGNNEQFF; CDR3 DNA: TGTGCCAGCAGTTTTTCGCGGGACAGGGGTAACAATGAGCAGTTCTTC
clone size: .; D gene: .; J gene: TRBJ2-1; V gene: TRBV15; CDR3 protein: CATSRDRDLANEQFF; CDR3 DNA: TGTGCCACCAGCAGAGACCGGGATCTCGCGAATGAGCAGTTCTTC
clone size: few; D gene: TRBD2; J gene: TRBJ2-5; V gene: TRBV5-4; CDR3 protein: CASSSGGGVETQYF; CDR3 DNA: TGTGCCAGCAGCTCGGGGGGGGGAGTGGAGACCCAGTACTTC
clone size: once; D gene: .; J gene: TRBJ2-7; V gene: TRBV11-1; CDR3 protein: CASSLVAQTGSFTYEQYF; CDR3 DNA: TGTGCCAGCAGCTTAGTGGCGCAGACCGGTAGCTTTACCTACGAGCAGTACTTC
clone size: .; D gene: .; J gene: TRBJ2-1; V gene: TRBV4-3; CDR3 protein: CASSQELAETWNEQFF; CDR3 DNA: TGCGCCAGCAGCCAAGAGTTAGCGGAGACCTGGAATGAGCAGTTCTTC
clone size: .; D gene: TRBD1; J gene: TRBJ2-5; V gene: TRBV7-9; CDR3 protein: CASSPGTGETTQYF; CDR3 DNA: TGTGCCAGCAGCCCGGGGACAGGGGAGACGACCCAGTACTTC
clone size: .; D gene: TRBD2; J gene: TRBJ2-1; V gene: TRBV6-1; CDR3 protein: CASSALAASSYNEQFF; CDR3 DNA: TGTGCCAGCAGTGCACTAGCGGCTAGCTCCTACAATGAGCAGTTCTTC
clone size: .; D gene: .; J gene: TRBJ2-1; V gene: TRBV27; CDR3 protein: CASSFRAGKGEQFF; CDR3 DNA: TGTGCCAGCAGTTTTAGGGCGGGAAAGGGTGAGCAGTTCTTC
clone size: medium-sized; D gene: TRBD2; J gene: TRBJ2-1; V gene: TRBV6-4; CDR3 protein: CASSDGLAGNEQFF; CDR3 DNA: TGTGCCAGCAGTGACGGACTAGCGGGAAATGAGCAGTTCTTC
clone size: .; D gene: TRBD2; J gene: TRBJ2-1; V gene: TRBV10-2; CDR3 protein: CASKALAGGPYNEQFF; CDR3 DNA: TGCGCCAGTAAAGCGCTAGCGGGAGGCCCCTACAATGAGCAGTTCTTC